The 15 T cell receptor beta chains below were found in one sample sequenced in a study of blood T cell repertoires in COVID-19. Method: immunoSEQ multiplex PCR; TCRdb's copy keeps in-frame clones and lacks some. The profile shows approximately 85,000 clones, 75% to 85% of them singletons. Material for sequencing was peripheral blood. Source of these receptors: a human donor in a cohort sampled during active COVID-19.

This clone is deemed medium-sized. CDR3 DNA sequence: TGTGCCAGCAGCTACGGGACAGGTCTTGGCACTGAAGCTTTCTTT. Residues: CASSYGTGLGTEAFF. This chain joins TRBV5-6 and TRBJ1-1; 8 nucleotides match TRBD1. The CDR3 runs to 15 residues. With 3 bases clipped from V and 4 bases from J, the junction kept 8 bases outside the gene matches. CDR1 and CDR2 (germline): SGHDT, YYEEEE.

The chain is built from TRBV24-1 and TRBJ2-1, with 10 bases fitting TRBD1. The CDR3 spans 16 residues. V was pared by 1 base and J by 3 bases, with 2 bases of the junction left unmatched. From germline, CDR1 is KGHDR and CDR2 SFDVKD. CDR3 sequence reads: CATSDFGTGDYNEQFF. The CDR3 bases are TGTGCCACCAGTGATTTCGGGACAGGGGACTACAATGAGCAGTTCTTC.

The chain employs TRBV5-1 and TRBJ1-2; D uncertain. The CDR3 extends over 12 amino acids. Germline V gene sequence: CDR1 SGHRS, CDR2 YFSETQ. V gave up 4 bases and J gave up 7 bases, with 11 bases separating them. The CDR3 region has the DNA TGCGCCAGCAGCCCGCCATCGGGTGGCTACACCTTC. It specifies CASSPPSGGYTF.

The rearrangement joins TRBV5-6 to TRBJ2-1; 11 positions match TRBD2. Germline lookup yields CDR1 SGHDT and CDR2 YYEEEE. J was trimmed by 7 bases and V by 4 bases; bases with no gene match: 7. The CDR3 contains 15 residues. Here the CDR3 DNA reads TGTGCCAGCAGCCCCCTAGCGGGGGGCTGGAATGAGCAGTTCTTC. It is translated as CASSPLAGGWNEQFF.

As DNA, the CDR3 is TGTGCCAGCAGTTTATTCTTGGGGCAGGGTTGGAACGAGCAGTACTTC. Translated: CASSLFLGQGWNEQYF. V usage is TRBV27 and J usage is TRBJ2-7, with D possibly TRBD1 on 5 matching bases. The CDR3 has 16 amino acids. The ends were cut back, 1 base at V and 5 bases at J, with 18 bases in the middle. Germline loops: CDR1 MNHEY, CDR2 SMNVEV (reference sequence).

This clone was counted once. The rearrangement joins TRBV5-1 to TRBJ2-1; 9 positions match TRBD1. The CDR3 consists of 17 residues. With V trimmed by 1 base and J by 4 bases, 9 bases remained unmatched. From germline, CDR1 is SGHRS and CDR2 YFSETQ. CDR3 DNA: TGCGCCAGCAGCTTGTCGGGGACCGGGACAGGGTACAATGAGCAGTTCTTC. Translation: CASSLSGTGTGYNEQFF.

This chain uses TRBV5-8 with TRBJ2-5; the D gene is possibly TRBD1 (6 bases). The germline V gene encodes CDR1 SGHTS and CDR2 YDEGEE. There are 15 residues in the CDR3. V lost 0 bases and J 5 bases, leaving 14 bases between the germline ends. The CDR3 DNA reads TGTGCCAGCAGCTTGGCCGTTGGGGGCGGCGAGACCCAGTACTTC. Translation gives CASSLAVGGGETQYF.

J is TRBJ1-3 and V is TRBV9; the match to TRBD1 covers 8 bases. Germline assignment: CDR1 SGDLS and CDR2 YYNGEE. After removal of 3 bases from V and 4 bases from J, the junction contained 6 bases not matched to a gene. The CDR3 extends over 15 amino acids. CDR3 DNA sequence: TGTGCCAGCAGCGAGAGACAGGGGTACGGAAACACCATATATTTT. The encoded protein is CASSERQGYGNTIYF.

CDR3 bases: TGTGCCAGCAGCCCCCAGATAACTAGTGGCTACACCTTC. It yields the protein CASSPQITSGYTF. J is TRBJ1-2 and V is TRBV7-2; D is uncertain. The CDR3 has 13 residues. CDR1 is SGHTA and CDR2 is FQGNSA in the germline V gene. With 5 bases removed from V and 7 bases from J, the gap between germline ends came to 14 bases.

This chain connects TRBV27 to TRBJ2-1; D call uncertain. The germline CDR1 and CDR2 sequences are MNHEY and SMNVEV (reference sequence). CDR3 length equals 15 residues. V lost 3 bases, J lost 0 bases, and 9 bases lay in between. The CDR3 DNA sequence: TGTGCCAGCAGTTTTTCGGGTGCCTCCTACAATGAGCAGTTCTTC. Translated, it gives CASSFSGASYNEQFF.

The CDR3 spells CASPGGRAAETQYF. The CDR3 bases are TGTGCCAGCCCCGGCGGGAGGGCCGCGGAGACCCAGTACTTC. The chain carries TRBV2 and TRBJ2-5; 9 bases match TRBD2. V lost 8 bases to trimming and J lost 5 bases; unmatched junction nucleotides: 9. Germline-derived CDR1 and CDR2 are SNHLY and FYNNEI. The CDR3 covers 14 residues.

The chain is built from TRBV3-1 (or the pseudogene TRBV3-2) and TRBJ1-3, with D possibly TRBD1 on 6 matching bases. V was pared by 0 bases and J by 0 bases, with 15 bases between. Germline V gene sequence: CDR1 LGHDT, CDR2 YNNKEL (reference sequence). CDR3 length: 18 amino acids. CDR3 amino acids: CASSQDRGGGSSGNTIYF. As DNA, the CDR3 is TGTGCCAGCAGCCAAGACCGAGGGGGAGGGTCCTCTGGAAACACCATATATTTT.

J is TRBJ2-2 and V is TRBV27; D is possibly TRBD2 (5 bases). Germline loops: CDR1 MNHEY, CDR2 SMNVEV (reference sequence). CDR3 length: 14 amino acids. The V gene lost 5 bases and the J gene lost 5 bases, with 12 bases spanning the gap. CDR3 coding DNA: TGTGCCAGCAGTCCCGGGGATACAACCGGGGAGCTGTTTTTT. This encodes CASSPGDTTGELFF.

The chain has TRBV11-3 and TRBJ2-1, with D possibly matching TRBD2 (6 bases). Germline-derived CDR1 and CDR2 are SGHNT and YENEEA. The CDR3 covers 16 residues. Trimming removed 0 bases at V and 0 bases at J, with 9 bases between. CDR3 DNA sequence: TGTGCCAGCAGCTTAGAGGGACTGAGCTCCTACAATGAGCAGTTCTTC. Translating gives CASSLEGLSSYNEQFF.

This clone was found a few times. The chain has TRBV6-6 and TRBJ2-2; 9 bases are shared with TRBD1. After removal of 5 bases from V and 6 bases from J, the junction contained 4 bases not matched to a gene. The CDR3 length is 14 residues. CDR1 and CDR2 from the germline V gene are MNHNY and SVGAGI (reference sequence). The CDR3 region is CASSGTGPPGELFF. CDR3 nucleotide sequence: TGTGCCAGCAGTGGGACAGGGCCGCCCGGGGAGCTGTTTTTT.